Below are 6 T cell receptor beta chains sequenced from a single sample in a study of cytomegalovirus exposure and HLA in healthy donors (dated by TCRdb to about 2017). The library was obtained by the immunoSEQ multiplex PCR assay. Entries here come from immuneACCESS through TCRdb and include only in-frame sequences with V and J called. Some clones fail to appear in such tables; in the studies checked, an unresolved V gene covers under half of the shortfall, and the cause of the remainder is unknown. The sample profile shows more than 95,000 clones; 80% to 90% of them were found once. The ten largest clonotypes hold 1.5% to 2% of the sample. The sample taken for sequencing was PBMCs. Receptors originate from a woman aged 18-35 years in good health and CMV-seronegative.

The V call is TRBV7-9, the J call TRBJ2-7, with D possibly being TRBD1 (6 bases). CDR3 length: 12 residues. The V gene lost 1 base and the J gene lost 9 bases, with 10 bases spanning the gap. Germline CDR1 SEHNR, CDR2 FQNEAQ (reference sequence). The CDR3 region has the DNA TGTGCCAGCAGCTTAGAATCACAGGGGCAGTACTTC. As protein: CASSLESQGQYF.

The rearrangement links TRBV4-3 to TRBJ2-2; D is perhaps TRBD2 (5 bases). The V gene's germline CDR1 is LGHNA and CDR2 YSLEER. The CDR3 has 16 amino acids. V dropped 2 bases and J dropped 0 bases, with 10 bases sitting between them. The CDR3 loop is CASSQQLGANTGELFF. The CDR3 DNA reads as TGCGCCAGCAGCCAACAACTCGGGGCGAACACCGGGGAGCTGTTTTTT.

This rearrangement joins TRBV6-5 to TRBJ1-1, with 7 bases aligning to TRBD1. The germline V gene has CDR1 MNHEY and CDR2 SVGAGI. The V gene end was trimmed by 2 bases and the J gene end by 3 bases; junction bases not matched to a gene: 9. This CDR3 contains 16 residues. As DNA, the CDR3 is TGTGCCAGCAGTTACCTCGGGACAGTTAGGGACACTGAAGCTTTCTTT. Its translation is CASSYLGTVRDTEAFF.

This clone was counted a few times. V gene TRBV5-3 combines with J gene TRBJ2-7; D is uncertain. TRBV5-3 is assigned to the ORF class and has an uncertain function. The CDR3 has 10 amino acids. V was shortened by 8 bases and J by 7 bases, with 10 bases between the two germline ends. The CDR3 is CASPCEEQYF. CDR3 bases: TGTGCCAGCCCCTGCGAAGAGCAGTACTTC.

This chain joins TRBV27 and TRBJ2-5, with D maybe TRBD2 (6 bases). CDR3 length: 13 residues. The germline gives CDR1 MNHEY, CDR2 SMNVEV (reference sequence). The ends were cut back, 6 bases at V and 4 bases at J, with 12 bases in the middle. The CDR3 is CASRRRDRETQYF. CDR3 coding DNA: TGTGCCAGCAGAAGGCGGGACCGAGAGACCCAGTACTTC.

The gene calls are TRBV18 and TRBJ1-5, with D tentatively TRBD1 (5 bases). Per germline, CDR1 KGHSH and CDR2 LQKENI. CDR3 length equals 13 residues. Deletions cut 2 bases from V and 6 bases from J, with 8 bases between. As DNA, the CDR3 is TGTGCCAGCTCACCAGACAGTGTTCAGCCCCAGCATTTT. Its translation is CASSPDSVQPQHF. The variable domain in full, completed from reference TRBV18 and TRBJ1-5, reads NAGVMQNPRHLVRRRGQEARLRCSPMKGHSHVYWYRQLPEEGLKFMVYLQKENIIDESGMPKERFSAEFPKEGPSILRIQQVVRGDSAAYFCASSPDSVQPQHFGDGTRLSIL.